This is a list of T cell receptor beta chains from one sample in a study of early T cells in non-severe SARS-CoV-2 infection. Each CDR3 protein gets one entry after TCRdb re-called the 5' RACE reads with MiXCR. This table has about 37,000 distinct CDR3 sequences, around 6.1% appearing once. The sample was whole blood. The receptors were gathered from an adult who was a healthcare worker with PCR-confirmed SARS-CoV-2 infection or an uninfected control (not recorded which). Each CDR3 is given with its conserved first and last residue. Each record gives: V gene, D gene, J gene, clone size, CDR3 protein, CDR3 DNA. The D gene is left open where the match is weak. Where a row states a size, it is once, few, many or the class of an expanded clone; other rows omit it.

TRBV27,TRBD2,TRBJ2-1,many,CASNPPGLAGSNEQFF,TGTGCCAGCAACCCCCCGGGACTAGCGGGAAGCAATGAGCAGTTCTTC
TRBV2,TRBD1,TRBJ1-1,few,CASSEVGDRVQGEAFF,TGTGCCAGCAGTGAAGTAGGGGACAGGGTACAAGGTGAAGCTTTCTTT
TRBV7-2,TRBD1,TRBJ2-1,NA,CASSPRDRANEQFF,TGTGCCAGCAGCCCTCGGGACAGGGCCAATGAGCAGTTCTTC
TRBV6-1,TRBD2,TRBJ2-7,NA,CASSEWASGDYEQYF,TGTGCCAGCAGTGAATGGGCTAGCGGGGACTACGAGCAGTACTTC
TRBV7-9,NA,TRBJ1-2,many,CASSFGDGFYGYTF,TGTGCCAGCAGCTTTGGGGATGGCTTCTATGGCTACACCTTC
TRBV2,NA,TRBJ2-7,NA,CASSRDHYEQYF,TGTGCCAGCAGTAGGGACCACTACGAGCAGTACTTC
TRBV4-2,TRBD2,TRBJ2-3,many,CASSQDKLAGGMSADTQYF,TGTGCCAGCAGCCAAGATAAACTAGCGGGGGGTATGAGCGCAGATACGCAGTATTTT
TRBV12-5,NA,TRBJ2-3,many,CASGWGTDTQYF,TGTGCTAGTGGTTGGGGGACAGATACGCAGTATTTT
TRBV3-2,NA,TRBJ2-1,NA,CASSQAGAGGHYNEQFF,TGTGCCAGCAGCCAGGCAGGGGCGGGAGGGCACTACAATGAGCAGTTCTTC
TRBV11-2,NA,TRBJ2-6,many,CASTPTAGANVLTF,TGTGCCAGCACCCCAACGGCCGGGGCCAACGTCCTGACTTTC
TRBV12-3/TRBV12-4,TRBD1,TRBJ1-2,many,CASSHDRVNYGYTF,TGTGCCAGCAGCCACGACAGGGTTAACTATGGCTACACCTTC
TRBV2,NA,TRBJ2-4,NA,CASSDGLGKNIQYF,TGTGCCAGCAGTGATGGGTTGGGCAAAAACATTCAGTACTTC
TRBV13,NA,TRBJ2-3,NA,CASSEVGEDTQYF,TGTGCCAGCAGCGAAGTGGGCGAAGATACGCAGTATTTT
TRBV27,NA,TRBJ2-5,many,CASSFLGPKETQYF,TGTGCCAGCAGTTTCCTGGGCCCTAAAGAGACCCAGTACTTC
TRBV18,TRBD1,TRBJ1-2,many,CASSLAPVGQAYGYTF,TGTGCCAGCTCACTTGCACCAGTGGGACAGGCCTATGGCTACACCTTC
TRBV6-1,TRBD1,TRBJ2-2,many,CATRTGPNTGELFF,TGTGCCACAAGGACAGGGCCTAACACCGGGGAGCTGTTTTTT
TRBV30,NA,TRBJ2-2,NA,CAWSVQLEGELFF,TGTGCCTGGAGTGTACAGCTCGAGGGGGAGCTGTTTTTT
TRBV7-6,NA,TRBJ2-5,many,CASSQYGTNQGETQYF,TGTGCCAGCAGCCAGTACGGGACAAATCAAGGGGAGACCCAGTACTTC
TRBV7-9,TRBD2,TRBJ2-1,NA,CASSSSGTSFYDEQFF,TGTGCCAGCAGCTCCTCCGGGACTAGCTTCTACGATGAGCAGTTCTTC
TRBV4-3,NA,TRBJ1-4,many,CASSQDGGEKLFF,TGCGCCAGCAGCCAAGATGGGGGTGAAAAACTGTTTTTT
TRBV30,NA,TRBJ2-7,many,CALGTPGSYEQYF,TGTGCCCTTGGAACCCCTGGCTCCTACGAGCAGTACTTC
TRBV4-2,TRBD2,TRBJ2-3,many,CASSPRTSGGGADTQYF,TGTGCCAGCAGCCCCCGGACTAGCGGGGGGGGCGCAGATACGCAGTATTTT
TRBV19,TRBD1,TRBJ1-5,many,CASSWRTGGQPQHF,TGTGCCAGTAGTTGGAGGACAGGGGGTCAGCCCCAGCATTTT
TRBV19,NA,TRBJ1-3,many,CASRRDFSGNTIYF,TGTGCCAGCAGAAGGGACTTCTCTGGAAACACCATATATTTT
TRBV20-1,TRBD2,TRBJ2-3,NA,CSARLAEGTDTQYF,TGCAGTGCTAGACTAGCGGAGGGGACAGATACGCAGTATTTT
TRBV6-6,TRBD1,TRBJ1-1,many,CASSPAGQGGTEAFF,TGTGCCAGCAGTCCAGCGGGACAGGGGGGGACTGAAGCTTTCTTT
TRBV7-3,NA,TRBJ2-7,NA,CASSLSSGYEQYF,TGTGCCAGCAGCTTATCTAGTGGCTACGAGCAGTACTTC
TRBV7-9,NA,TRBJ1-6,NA,CASSLASGDSPLHF,TGTGCCAGCAGCTTAGCGTCAGGGGATTCACCCCTCCACTTT
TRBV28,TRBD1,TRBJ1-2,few,CASSLSTGGFTF,TGTGCCAGCAGTTTAAGTACAGGGGGCTTCACCTTC
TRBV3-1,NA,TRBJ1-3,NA,CASSPVRSGNTIYF,TGTGCCAGCAGCCCCGTGAGGTCCGGAAACACCATATATTTT
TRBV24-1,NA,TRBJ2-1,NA,CATSDFAEQFF,TGTGCCACCAGTGATTTTGCTGAGCAGTTCTTC
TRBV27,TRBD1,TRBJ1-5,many,CASRFGQGVGNQPQHF,TGTGCCAGCAGGTTCGGACAGGGAGTAGGCAATCAGCCCCAGCATTTT
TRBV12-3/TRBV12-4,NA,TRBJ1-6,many,CASSLGGGHNSPLHF,TGTGCCAGCAGTTTAGGCGGGGGCCATAATTCACCCCTCCACTTT
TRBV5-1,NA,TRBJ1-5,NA,CASSLDGLNQPQHF,TGCGCCAGCAGCCTGGACGGACTCAATCAGCCCCAGCATTTT
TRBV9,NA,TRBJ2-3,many,CASSLGTLGDTQYF,TGTGCCAGCAGCCTTGGGACCTTAGGAGATACGCAGTATTTT
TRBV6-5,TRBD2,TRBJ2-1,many,CASSRTLRAGGYNEQFF,TGTGCCAGCAGCCGCACCCTACGAGCGGGGGGCTACAATGAGCAGTTCTTC
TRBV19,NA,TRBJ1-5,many,CASSSQNFNSNQPQHF,TGTGCCAGTAGTTCACAGAACTTTAATAGCAATCAGCCCCAGCATTTT
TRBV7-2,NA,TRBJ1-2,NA,CASSFRGADYGYTF,TGTGCCAGCAGCTTCCGGGGGGCCGACTATGGCTACACCTTC
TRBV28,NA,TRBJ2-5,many,CASLSWGQGGQETQYF,TGTGCCAGCCTATCTTGGGGGCAGGGTGGTCAAGAGACCCAGTACTTC
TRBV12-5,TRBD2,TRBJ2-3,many,CASGLTPASGGADTQYF,TGTGCTAGTGGTTTGACTCCCGCTAGCGGGGGGGCAGATACGCAGTATTTT
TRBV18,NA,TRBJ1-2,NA,CASSDRGDYGYTF,TGTGCCAGCTCCGACCGGGGGGACTATGGCTACACCTTC
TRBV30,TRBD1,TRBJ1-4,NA,CAWSVQGAEKLFF,TGTGCCTGGAGTGTACAGGGGGCGGAAAAACTGTTTTTT
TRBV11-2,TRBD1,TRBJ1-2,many,CASSHGQGPFYGYTF,TGTGCCAGCAGCCACGGACAGGGACCCTTTTATGGCTACACCTTC
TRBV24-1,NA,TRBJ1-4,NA,CATSDHRAAGEKLFF,TGTGCCACCAGTGATCACCGGGCCGCGGGTGAAAAACTGTTTTTT
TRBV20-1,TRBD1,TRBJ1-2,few,CSASGGTGEDYTF,TGCAGTGCTAGTGGCGGGACAGGAGAGGACTACACCTTC
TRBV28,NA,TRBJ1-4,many,CASSLRSSPEKLFF,TGTGCCAGCAGTTTAAGGTCAAGCCCTGAAAAACTGTTTTTT
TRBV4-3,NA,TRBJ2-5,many,CASSHLGGTTQYF,TGCGCCAGCAGCCATCTCGGGGGAACGACCCAGTACTTC
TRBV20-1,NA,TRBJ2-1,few,CSARPSYNEQFF,TGCAGTGCTAGACCATCATACAATGAGCAGTTCTTC
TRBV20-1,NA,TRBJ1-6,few,CSAEWGPASPLHF,TGCAGTGCAGAATGGGGCCCAGCTTCACCCCTCCACTTT
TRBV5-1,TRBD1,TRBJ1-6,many,CASRSPATGALNSPLHF,TGCGCCAGCCGGAGCCCCGCCACAGGGGCCCTTAATTCACCCCTCCACTTT
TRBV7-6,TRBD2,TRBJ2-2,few,CASSLRLAGVGTGELFF,TGTGCCAGCAGCCTCCGACTAGCGGGAGTTGGCACCGGGGAGCTGTTTTTT
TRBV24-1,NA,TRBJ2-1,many,CATSDFSLAGNEQFF,TGTGCCACCAGTGATTTTTCCCTAGCTGGCAATGAGCAGTTCTTC
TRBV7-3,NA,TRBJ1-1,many,CASSLTRAGSDTEAFF,TGTGCCAGCAGCTTAACGCGGGCAGGGTCTGACACTGAAGCTTTCTTT